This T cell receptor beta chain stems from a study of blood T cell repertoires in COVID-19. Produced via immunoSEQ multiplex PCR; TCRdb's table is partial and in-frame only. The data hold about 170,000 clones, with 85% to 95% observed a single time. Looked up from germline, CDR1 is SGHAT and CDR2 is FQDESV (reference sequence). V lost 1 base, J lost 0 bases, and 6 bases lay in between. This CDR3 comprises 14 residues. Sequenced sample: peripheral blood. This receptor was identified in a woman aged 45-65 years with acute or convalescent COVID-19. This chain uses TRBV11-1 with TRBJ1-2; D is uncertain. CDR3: CASSLGASNYGYTF. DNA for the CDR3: TGTGCCAGCAGCTTAGGGGCCTCTAACTATGGCTACACCTTC.